The source of this T cell receptor (beta chain) is a study of blood T cell repertoires in COVID-19. Overall study context: COVID-19 samples, acute and convalescent, were from the United States, Italy and Spain.

Per the original data handling: Reference gene primer amplification gave estimated nucleated cell counts. Here immunoSEQ multiplex PCR was the method, and the copy in TCRdb shows in-frame clones only, minus some. V and J calls and clone size follow that table, whereas D and trimming were derived from the DNA. The sample holds 350,000 to 400,000 clones, around 87% seen once. The cohort comprised adults aged about 18 to 100 years residing in approximately 22 US areas. Participant reports of clinical history set cohort assignment. V lost 5 bases, J lost 7 bases, and 14 bases lay in between. Germline V gene lookup returns CDR1 MNHEY and CDR2 SVGEGT. The CDR3 spans 13 residues.

The sequence was obtained from a man aged 40-49 years in a cohort exposed to, infected with or recovered from COVID-19 (not recorded which). V gene TRBV6-2 or TRBV6-3 combines with J gene TRBJ1-2; D not resolved. Sequenced material: PBMCs or T cells enriched from blood (not recorded which). The DNA of the CDR3 is TGTGCCAGCAGTGACGGGGATCTTCTTGGCTACACCTTC. Translation: CASSDGDLLGYTF.